This T cell receptor beta chain was identified in a study of blood T cell repertoires in COVID-19. The authors' processing: Reference gene primer amplification gave estimated nucleated cell counts. TCRdb keeps only in-frame clones here, not all; method: immunoSEQ multiplex PCR. That table supplies the V and J calls and clone size; D and trimming were determined from the DNA. The sample holds 160,000 or so clones, 85% seen once. Germline CDR1 SNHLY, CDR2 FYNNEI. The CDR3 spans 12 residues. Trimming took 4 bases from V and 7 from J, leaving 10 bases between them. The specimen sequenced was peripheral blood. The receptor comes from a man in his forties with acute or convalescent COVID-19. This rearrangement joins TRBV2 to TRBJ1-1; D is uncertain. The CDR3 loop is CASSARRDEAFF. CDR3 DNA sequence: TGTGCCAGCAGTGCAAGGAGGGATGAAGCTTTCTTT.